This T cell receptor (beta chain) is from a study of T cell repertoires in cytomegalovirus infection (dated by TCRdb to about 2019). Some background on the complete study: The peptide stimulations were aimed at well-studied HLA-B-restricted epitopes as well as recently identified HLA-C-restricted CMV epitopes, whose presentation resists viral immunomodulation. Donor HLA type was relevant to the analysis, as public TCR beta signatures indicated carriage of CMV infection together with the matching HLA type.

From cysteine to phenylalanine, the CDR3 is 16 amino acids long. Solely the CDR3 DNA is kept, with 48 bases framed from the first base. From a lookup of the germline V gene, CDR1 and CDR2 are MNHGY and SAAAGT. Details on this clonotype: The antigen it recognizes is unknown. One junction end does not reproduce the germline sequence, and a read error may be involved.

Broader findings and caveats from the paper: Carriers of CMV infection plus the relevant HLA type were discriminated by the cumulative frequency of public TCR beta family members in the study cohort and in an independent approximately 340-donor cohort. In the ex vivo response, HLA-C-restricted CMV-specific TCR beta clonotypes were dominant, and in two of eight donors the single most frequent clonotype came from this HLA-C-restricted group.

TCRdb records Illumina HiSeq 1500 as the sequencer. TCRdb reran the public reads through fastp at Q25 and MiXCR, keeping productive beta chains. One record per CDR3 amino acid sequence lists the most common genes and DNA. The sample data list about 900,000 distinct CDR3 sequences, and 25% to 40% of these were observed just once. The ten largest account for over 10% of the sample. The label giving this sample's treatment or condition can be read as: in vitro stimulation with specific CMV peptide epitopes to enrich CMV-specific T cells. The sequence links TRBV6-8 to TRBJ2-1, with 7 bases matching TRBD2. The sequence was collected from a human donor in good health (CMV status not recorded). Some clones in this sample may be carry-over from other donors' samples. The sample in question was cultured CD8+ T cells from PBMCs, obtained from culture after CMV antigen stimulation. The CDR3 region: CANSYRGSHSYNEQFF. The DNA sequence is given as TGTGCCAACAGTTACCGCGGGAGCCACTCCTACAATGAGCAGTTCTTC.